The 28 T cell receptor beta chains presented below share a single source sample, sequenced in a study of cytomegalovirus exposure and HLA in healthy donors. A multiplex PCR was run with 60 Vbeta primers and 13 Jbeta primers. The protocol was immunoSEQ multiplex PCR, while the TCRdb copy is restricted to in-frame clones and leaves out a portion. Seen here are around 210,000 clones, around four fifths observed once, and the top ten hold 1.7%. Input material: PBMCs. The source of these receptors is a man aged 45-65 years in good health and CMV-seronegative.

The V call is TRBV7-9, the J call TRBJ2-1; 7 positions match TRBD2. V shed 2 bases, J shed 5 bases, and the junction held 3 bases outside the gene matches. The length of the CDR3 is 14 residues. CDR1 is SEHNR and CDR2 is FQNEAQ in the germline V gene (reference sequence). The CDR3 sequence: CASSLLAANNEQFF. CDR3 in DNA: TGTGCCAGCAGCTTACTAGCGGCCAACAATGAGCAGTTCTTC.

The V call is TRBV28, the J call TRBJ2-7; D is unresolved. The CDR3 is 13 residues long. V shed 7 bases and J shed 1 base, with 11 bases lying between them. Germline loops: CDR1 MDHEN, CDR2 SYDVKM. CDR3 DNA sequence: TGTGCCAGCACCAGCATCGGGTCCTACGAGCAGTACTTC. Protein: CASTSIGSYEQYF.

The chain uses TRBV7-9 and TRBJ2-1, with TRBD2 matching 7 bases. CDR1 and CDR2 from the germline V gene are SEHNR and FQNEAQ (reference sequence). This CDR3 comprises 14 residues. Trimming took 7 bases from V and 3 from J; bases not matched to a gene: 6. Written as DNA, the CDR3 is TGTGCCAGCACCCTACGGGGGGTCTACAATGAGCAGTTCTTC. Its protein product is CASTLRGVYNEQFF.

Regarding this clone: This same CDR3 is encoded by further DNA sequences in the sample. The rearrangement uses TRBV9 and TRBJ2-1, with 11 bases aligning to TRBD2. The V gene end was trimmed by 4 bases and the J gene end by 3 bases; junction bases not matched to a gene: 3. The V gene's germline CDR1 is SGDLS and CDR2 YYNGEE. The CDR3 contains 15 residues. DNA of the CDR3: TGTGCCAGCAGCTCCGGGACTAGCGGCTACAATGAGCAGTTCTTC. It specifies CASSSGTSGYNEQFF.

This chain connects TRBV18 to TRBJ2-7, with D possibly TRBD2 on 5 matching bases. This CDR3 contains 13 residues. CDR1 and CDR2 (germline): KGHSH, LQKENI. Trimming removed 3 bases at V and 4 bases at J, with 10 bases between. CDR3 bases: TGTGCCAGCTCACCGATGGACTCTTACGAGCAGTACTTC. Translating gives CASSPMDSYEQYF.

The chain couples TRBV28 to TRBJ2-7; D is unresolved. There are 14 residues in the CDR3. Trimming pared 5 bases from V and 3 bases from J, leaving 14 bases between. The germline V gene encodes CDR1 MDHEN and CDR2 SYDVKM. The CDR3, as DNA: TGTGCCAGCAGTCGCCCAGACACCAGCTACGAGCAGTACTTC. The encoded protein is CASSRPDTSYEQYF.

This chain connects TRBV15 to TRBJ1-6; D unclear. The CDR3 consists of 15 residues. Deletions cut 0 bases from V and 10 bases from J, with 13 bases between. Germline V CDR1 and CDR2: LNHNV, YYDKDF (reference sequence). The CDR3 region has the DNA TGTGCCACCAGCAGAGATCCAGTTAAGGAGTCACCCCTCCACTTT. This translates into CATSRDPVKESPLHF.

The V gene is TRBV19, the J gene TRBJ2-1, with 11 bases that match TRBD2. V dropped 6 bases and J dropped 0; count of bases not matched to a gene: 7. In germline, CDR1 is LNHDA, CDR2 SQIVND (reference sequence). The CDR3 runs 17 residues. The chain's CDR3 is CASRLASGRISYNEQFF. The CDR3 DNA reads as TGTGCCAGTAGGCTAGCTAGCGGGAGGATCTCCTACAATGAGCAGTTCTTC.

The chain employs TRBV6-1 and TRBJ2-1; no firm D call. The V end lost 6 bases, the J end lost 3 bases, and 15 bases lay between the germline ends. The germline gives CDR1 MNHNS, CDR2 SASEGT. This CDR3 region has 15 residues. CDR3 coding DNA: TGTGCCAGCAGGGAGCGTGGCAGTAACTACAATGAGCAGTTCTTC. The encoded protein is CASRERGSNYNEQFF.

This chain joins TRBV2 and TRBJ1-1, with 8 bases lining up with TRBD1. Germline V gene data show CDR1 as SNHLY and CDR2 as FYNNEI. This CDR3 is built from 16 residues. J lost 1 base, V lost 1 base, and 5 bases had no gene match. CDR3 amino acids: CASSEVQGATNTEAFF. The CDR3 DNA reads TGTGCCAGCAGTGAAGTCCAGGGGGCGACGAACACTGAAGCTTTCTTT.

This rearrangement joins TRBV19 to TRBJ2-6; tentatively, D is TRBD2 (5 bases). The germline CDR1 and CDR2 sequences are LNHDA and SQIVND (reference sequence). The CDR3 loop spans 16 amino acids. The ends were cut back, 7 bases at V and 0 bases at J, with 13 bases in the middle. This CDR3 reads CASTSPRGSGANVLTF. In DNA, the CDR3 is TGTGCCAGTACCTCCCCCCGGGGCTCTGGGGCCAACGTCCTGACTTTC.

In this sample, this clone turned up a few times. The J gene is TRBJ2-7, the V gene TRBV5-6; D may be TRBD2 (6 bases). CDR3 length equals 15 residues. CDR1 is SGHDT and CDR2 is YYEEEE in the germline V gene. Trimming stripped 0 bases from V and 2 bases from J, with 12 bases between. The CDR3 spells CASSLAFRGTYEQYF. The CDR3 nucleotides read TGTGCCAGCAGCTTGGCTTTTCGGGGGACCTACGAGCAGTACTTC.

This chain joins TRBV4-1 and TRBJ1-4; 7 bases agree with TRBD1. The germline V gene has CDR1 MGHRA and CDR2 YSYEKL. Germline trimming cut 0 bases from V and 8 bases from J; bases unmatched to any gene: 12. The CDR3 totals 17 residues. CDR3 residues: CASSQDIAGGREEKLFF. In DNA, the CDR3 is TGCGCCAGCAGCCAAGATATCGCAGGGGGTCGGGAAGAAAAACTGTTTTTT.

This chain connects TRBV5-1 to TRBJ2-5, with 7 bases fitting TRBD1. Trimming at V came to 6 bases and at J to 1 base, leaving 6 bases not matched to a gene. The germline V gene encodes CDR1 SGHRS and CDR2 YFSETQ. The CDR3 contains 14 residues. The CDR3 reads CASNRDRGQETQYF. The CDR3 bases are TGCGCCAGCAACCGGGACAGAGGCCAAGAGACCCAGTACTTC.

This sequence joins TRBV27 and TRBJ2-6; the D is unclear. Germline CDR1 MNHEY, CDR2 SMNVEV (reference sequence). V lost 5 bases and J 0 bases, leaving 5 bases between the germline ends. The CDR3 is 14 residues long. The CDR3 region has the DNA TGTGCCAGCAGTCCCCTCTCTGGGGCCAACGTCCTGACTTTC. It is translated as CASSPLSGANVLTF.

The chain combines TRBV10-3 with TRBJ1-6, with TRBD1 matching over 7 bases. There are 17 residues in the CDR3. Germline V lookup: CDR1 ENHRY, CDR2 SYGVKD. V gave up 6 bases and J gave up 7 bases; unmatched junction bases: 15. Here the CDR3 DNA reads TGTGCCATCAGCCAAGGGGGGAGCACAGGGGTAAATTCACCCCTCCACTTT. Amino acid sequence: CAISQGGSTGVNSPLHF.

The genes are TRBV30 and TRBJ1-1, with D perhaps matching TRBD1 (6 bases). Germline loops: CDR1 GTSNPN, CDR2 SVGIG (reference sequence). The ends were cut back, 5 bases at V and 0 bases at J, with 10 bases in the middle. The CDR3 spans 13 residues. CDR3 region: CAWYRALNTEAFF. As DNA, the CDR3 is TGTGCCTGGTACAGGGCATTGAACACTGAAGCTTTCTTT. Supplemented by reference TRBV30 and TRBJ1-1, the full variable domain reads SQTIHQWPATLVQPVGSPLSLECTVEGTSNPNLYWYRQAAGRGLQLLFYSVGIGQISSEVPQNLSASRPQDRQFILSSKKLLLSDSGFYLCAWYRALNTEAFFGQGTRLTVV.

This chain uses TRBV2 with TRBJ2-7, with D unclear. Trimming pared 10 bases from V and 2 bases from J, leaving 12 bases between. Germline V gene data show CDR1 as SNHLY and CDR2 as FYNNEI. The CDR3 totals 12 residues. The CDR3 sequence: CATSQTAYEQYF. In DNA, the CDR3 is TGTGCCACGTCCCAAACAGCCTACGAGCAGTACTTC. Full variable domain (rest looked up from reference TRBV2 and TRBJ2-7): EPEVTQTPSHQVTQMGQEVILRCVPISNHLYFYWYRQILGQKVEFLVSFYNNEISEKSEIFDDQFSVERPDGSNFTLKIRSTKLEDSAMYFCATSQTAYEQYFGPGTRLTVT.

Of note for this clone: Compared with germline, one end of the junction differs, possibly owing to a read error. The chain uses TRBV5-1 and TRBJ2-1, with D perhaps TRBD1 (6 bases). The V gene's germline CDR1 is SGHRS and CDR2 YFSETQ. CDR3 length: 13 residues. The CDR3 DNA reads TGCGCCAGCAGGTTGGGACAATACAATGAGCAGTTCTTC. Residues: CASRLGQYNEQFF. Full variable domain (missing parts from reference TRBV5-1 and TRBJ2-1): KAGVTQTPRYLIKTRGQQVTLSCSPISGHRSVSWYQQTPGQGLQFLFEYFSETQRNKGNFPGRFSGRQFSNSRSEMNVSTLELGDSALYLCASRLGQYNEQFFGPGTRLTVL.

This rearrangement joins TRBV7-3 to TRBJ2-3, with TRBD2 matching 12 bases. The CDR3 is 19 residues long. Germline CDR1 reads SGHTA; CDR2 reads FQGTGA. V trimming: 0 bases; J trimming: 5 bases; junction bases outside the gene matches: 12. CDR3 region: CASSLTEYLAGGPGDTQYF. CDR3 sequence (DNA): TGTGCCAGCAGCTTAACGGAGTATCTAGCGGGAGGGCCGGGAGATACGCAGTATTTT.

V is TRBV30 and J is TRBJ1-2, with a weak D call TRBD1 (6 bases). The ends were cut back, 3 bases at V and 5 bases at J, with 13 bases in the middle. Germline CDR1 and CDR2: GTSNPN and SVGIG (reference sequence). The CDR3 is made up of 13 amino acids. The CDR3 DNA sequence: TGTGCCTGGAGCCGGGACAAGGGGTATGGCTACACCTTC. Translated, it gives CAWSRDKGYGYTF.

This chain connects TRBV4-2 to TRBJ2-7; 11 positions match TRBD1. The trim removed 1 base at V and 2 bases at J, leaving 1 base unmatched. The V gene's germline CDR1 is LGHNA and CDR2 YNFKEQ. This CDR3 is 15 amino acids long. The CDR3 coding sequence is TGTGCCAGCAGCCAAGTGGGACAGGGGGCCTACGAGCAGTACTTC. It encodes CASSQVGQGAYEQYF.

J is TRBJ2-1 and V is TRBV6-5; 10 bases align to TRBD2. The CDR3 runs 15 residues. J gave up 5 bases and V 5 bases, and 6 bases lay outside the gene matches. Per the germline V gene, CDR1 is MNHEY and CDR2 is SVGAGI. The CDR3 region is CASSRGTSANNEQFF. Written as DNA, the CDR3 is TGTGCCAGCAGTAGAGGGACTAGCGCTAACAATGAGCAGTTCTTC.

The CDR3 region is CASSAVNNQPQHF. CDR3 DNA: TGTGCCAGTAGTGCAGTAAACAATCAGCCCCAGCATTTT. The chain joins TRBV19 to TRBJ1-5; D is ambiguous. Trimming took off 5 bases at V and 3 bases at J, with 8 bases between the two ends. CDR3 length equals 13 residues. Germline V gene data show CDR1 as LNHDA and CDR2 as SQIVND (reference sequence).

The V call is TRBV6-6, the J call TRBJ1-6; D unclear. Germline V gives CDR1 MNHNY, CDR2 SVGAGI (reference sequence). The CDR3 has 16 residues. V dropped 6 bases and J dropped 0 bases, with 12 bases sitting between them. DNA of the CDR3: TGTGCCAGCAGCCAGGTGCAAAGCTCCTATAATTCACCCCTCCACTTT. This encodes CASSQVQSSYNSPLHF.

This rearrangement joins TRBV6-6 to TRBJ2-1; TRBD1 is a possible D gene (5 bases). V was clipped by 2 bases and J by 7 bases, with 9 bases between them. The CDR3 length is 13 residues. CDR1 is MNHNY, CDR2 SVGAGI, per germline (reference sequence). CDR3 sequence: CASSYAAGNEQFF. CDR3 in DNA: TGTGCCAGCAGTTACGCTGCAGGGAATGAGCAGTTCTTC.

The chain uses TRBV28 and TRBJ2-1, with D possibly being TRBD2 (7 bases). From germline, CDR1 is MDHEN and CDR2 SYDVKM. The CDR3 extends over 22 amino acids. V lost 7 bases and J 3 bases, leaving 37 bases between the germline ends. The CDR3 nucleotides are TGTGCCAGCATCCCTTCATTCCCCGGGGGGCGCGGGGAAAAAACTGACTACAATGAGCAGTTCTTC. It codes for CASIPSFPGGRGEKTDYNEQFF.

This clone turned up a few times. The chain links TRBV9 to TRBJ1-3; D is unclear. There are 15 residues in the CDR3. CDR1 SGDLS and CDR2 YYNGEE come from the germline V gene. V was cut by 0 bases and J by 0 bases, with 7 bases left in between. The DNA of the CDR3 is TGTGCCAGCAGCGTAGTTTCAGGCTCTGGAAACACCATATATTTT. Encoded protein: CASSVVSGSGNTIYF. Full variable domain (outside the CDR3, taken from reference TRBV9 and TRBJ1-3): DSGVTQTPKHLITATGQRVTLRCSPRSGDLSVYWYQQSLDQGLQFLIQYYNGEERAKGNILERFSAQQFPDLHSELNLSSLELGDSALYFCASSVVSGSGNTIYFGEGSWLTVV.